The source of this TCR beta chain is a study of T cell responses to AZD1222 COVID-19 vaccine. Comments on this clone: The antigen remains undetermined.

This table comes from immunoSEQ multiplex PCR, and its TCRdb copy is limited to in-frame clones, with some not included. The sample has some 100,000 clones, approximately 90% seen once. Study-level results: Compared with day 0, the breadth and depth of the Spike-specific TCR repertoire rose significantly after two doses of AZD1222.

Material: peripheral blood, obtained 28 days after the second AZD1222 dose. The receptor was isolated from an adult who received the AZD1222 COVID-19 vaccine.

The CDR3 region has the DNA TGCGCCAGCAGCTCCCCATCGGGAGGGGGCGAGCAGTACTTC. Encoded protein: CASSSPSGGGEQYF. This chain links TRBV5-1 with TRBJ2-7, with 8 bases lining up with TRBD2. The V and J ends lost 3 bases and 6 bases, in that order; junction bases with no gene match: 8. The CDR3 length is 14 residues. Looked up from germline, CDR1 is SGHRS and CDR2 is YFSETQ.